Following are 14 T cell receptor beta chains from one sample sequenced in a study of a mutant IDH1 vaccine in newly diagnosed glioma. No antigens are known for them. As to time point: week 35, safety follow-up. Doses comprised 300 ug of mutant IDH1 20-mer peptide each, plus topical imiquimod. Sequencing used immunoSEQ multiplex PCR; TCRdb keeps in-frame clones, though not all of them. The sample lists 60,000 to 75,000 clones; approximately 86% were seen once. The sequencing used PBMCs, collected from a glioma patient whose treatment included an IDH1 peptide vaccine. Every receptor here comes from a man aged 25 to 45 with glioma.

The V call is TRBV28, the J call TRBJ2-1, with 8 bases matching TRBD2. Germline values: CDR1 MDHEN, CDR2 SYDVKM. CDR3 size: 17 residues. Trimming at V came to 8 bases and at J to 1 base, leaving 13 bases not matched to a gene. This chain's CDR3 is CASGDLNSGNSYNEQFF. The DNA for the CDR3 is TGTGCCAGCGGGGACCTAAATAGCGGGAATTCCTACAATGAGCAGTTCTTC.

The table lists this clone with a count of one. This chain links TRBV5-1 with TRBJ2-3, with 11 positions matching TRBD2. The CDR3 extends over 15 amino acids. Germline V gene lookup returns CDR1 SGHRS and CDR2 YFSETQ. V lost 0 bases to trimming and J lost 6 bases; unmatched junction nucleotides: 3. CDR3 in DNA: TGCGCCAGCAGCTTGGGACTAGCGGGATTGGATACGCAGTATTTT. This sequence encodes CASSLGLAGLDTQYF.

The chain employs TRBV6-4 and TRBJ2-7; 8 bases are a match to TRBD2. With 11 bases clipped from V and 0 bases from J, the junction kept 9 bases outside the gene matches. Germline loops: CDR1 MRHNA, CDR2 SNTAGT. The CDR3 extends over 14 amino acids. In nucleotides, the CDR3 is TGTGCCGTGAGTAGCGGGACTTTCTCCTACGAGCAGTACTTC. Its translation is CAVSSGTFSYEQYF.

In this sample, this clone turned up once. The V call is TRBV7-9, the J call TRBJ1-1; D is unresolved. Trimming took off 5 bases at V and 1 base at J, with 17 bases between the two ends. Per the germline V gene, CDR1 is SEHNR and CDR2 is FQNEAQ (reference sequence). The CDR3 covers 16 residues. CDR3 loop: CASSPRLGIWNTEAFF. In nucleotides, the CDR3 is TGTGCCAGCAGCCCCAGGTTAGGGATATGGAACACTGAAGCTTTCTTT.

The J gene is TRBJ2-6, the V gene TRBV5-1, with no clear D. The germline V gene encodes CDR1 SGHRS and CDR2 YFSETQ. CDR3 length: 14 amino acids. With 5 bases removed from V and 0 bases from J, the gap between germline ends came to 6 bases. For the CDR3, the DNA is TGCGCCAGCAGACAGAGCTCTGGGGCCAACGTCCTGACTTTC. As protein: CASRQSSGANVLTF.

The chain is built from TRBV7-3 and TRBJ2-3; 11 bases match TRBD2. The CDR3 is 15 residues long. The V gene end was trimmed by 5 bases and the J gene end by 3 bases; junction bases not matched to a gene: 4. In germline, CDR1 is SGHTA, CDR2 FQGTGA. Written as DNA, the CDR3 is TGTGCCAGCAGCATACTAGCGGGGGCGACAGATACGCAGTATTTT. The encoded protein is CASSILAGATDTQYF. The full variable domain, completed using reference TRBV7-3 and TRBJ2-3, is GAGVSQTPSNKVTEKGKYVELRCDPISGHTALYWYRQSLGQGPEFLIYFQGTGAADDSGLPNDRFFAVRPEGSVSTLKIQRTERGDSAVYLCASSILAGATDTQYFGPGTRLTVL.

The rearrangement uses TRBV29-1 and TRBJ2-1; D not certain. The germline V and J ends were trimmed by 3 bases and 5 bases, with 5 bases remaining between them. The germline gives CDR1 SQVTM, CDR2 ANQGSEA. The CDR3 has 11 amino acids. Here the CDR3 DNA reads TGCAGCGTTGACCGGCACAATGAGCAGTTCTTC. It encodes CSVDRHNEQFF.

The gene calls are TRBV5-1 and TRBJ2-5; 8 positions agree with TRBD2. V lost 2 bases to trimming and J lost 3 bases; unmatched junction nucleotides: 3. The CDR3 is made up of 14 amino acids. Germline V lookup: CDR1 SGHRS, CDR2 YFSETQ. The CDR3 coding sequence is TGCGCCAGCAGCTTAGCGGGGGCTGAAGAGACCCAGTACTTC. Residues: CASSLAGAEETQYF.

The chain has TRBV6-1 and TRBJ1-5; TRBD1 matches 7 bases. J was trimmed by 4 bases and V by 7 bases; bases with no gene match: 7. Germline CDR1 is MNHNS and CDR2 is SASEGT. CDR3 length equals 14 residues. The CDR3 coding sequence is TGTGCCAGCACTCCGGGACAGAGTAATCAGCCCCAGCATTTT. Encoded protein: CASTPGQSNQPQHF.

As concerns this clone: One end of the junction varies from germline; a read error may be responsible. The chain combines TRBV11-2 with TRBJ2-2; D may be TRBD1 or TRBD2 (5 bases each). The CDR3 sequence is 18 residues long. Germline CDR1 reads SGHAT; CDR2 reads FQNNGV. The CDR3, as DNA: TGTGCCAGCACCTTAAATGATATGGGACGCGAGAACACCGGGGAGCTGTTTTTT. This translates into CASTLNDMGRENTGELFF.

V and J are TRBV2 and TRBJ2-3; no firm D call. Germline CDR1 reads SNHLY; CDR2 reads FYNNEI. CDR3 length: 13 amino acids. V was cut by 4 bases and J by 1 base, with 6 bases left in between. Here the CDR3 reads CASSARGTDTQYF. CDR3 nucleotides: TGTGCCAGCAGTGCTAGGGGCACAGATACGCAGTATTTT. Combining the CDR3 with reference TRBV2 and TRBJ2-3 gives the whole variable domain EPEVTQTPSHQVTQMGQEVILRCVPISNHLYFYWYRQILGQKVEFLVSFYNNEISEKSEIFDDQFSVERPDGSNFTLKIRSTKLEDSAMYFCASSARGTDTQYFGPGTRLTVL.

The table lists this clone with a few counts. V usage is TRBV10-1 and J usage is TRBJ1-4; TRBD1 is a possible D gene (6 bases). Trimming removed 6 bases from V and 5 bases from J, with 13 bases in between. Germline CDR1 and CDR2: WNHNN and SYGVQD (reference sequence). This CDR3 is 14 amino acids long. CDR3 in DNA: TGCGCCAGCAGAAGAGGGACACGGAATGAAAAACTGTTTTTT. It encodes CASRRGTRNEKLFF.

The rearrangement links TRBV4-3 to TRBJ2-5; D unresolved. CDR1 is LGHNA, CDR2 YSLEER, per germline. V shed 4 bases and J shed 3 bases, with 18 bases lying between them. The CDR3 sequence is 16 residues long. CDR3 protein: CASSPGGRIPKETQYF. DNA for the CDR3: TGCGCCAGCAGCCCCGGCGGTCGAATTCCGAAAGAGACCCAGTACTTC.

The chain is built from TRBV6-1 and TRBJ2-7; 8 nucleotides align to TRBD2. J gave up 6 bases and V 4 bases, and 8 bases lay outside the gene matches. The CDR3 has 14 residues. CDR1 MNHNS and CDR2 SASEGT come from the germline V gene. This chain's CDR3 is CASSVGTRGPEQYF. Written as DNA, the CDR3 is TGTGCCAGCAGTGTCGGGACTAGAGGGCCCGAGCAGTACTTC.